This TCR beta chain was sequenced in a study of shared clonotypes between healthy human individuals (TCRdb year 2020). Describing the broader study: A couple of women and three men aged 18 to 49 years were included in the cohort. Per donor, three plates each were used for CD4 naive and CD4 memory, two for CD8 naive, and one for CD8 memory. Blood TCR repertoires of about five healthy adults were deeply sequenced to estimate repertoire size and the extent of clonotype sharing between individuals. Different laboratories and diverse techniques were used to prepare libraries and sequence TCR repertoires, to increase sequencing depth and limit assay-specific biases. Per donor, leukapheresis produced somewhere between about 0.94 and 9 billion PBMCs.

TCR CDR3 regions were amplified from genomic DNA by multiplex PCR using the deep immunoSEQ assay. Extracted genomic DNA from each cell subset was spread evenly across all wells of several immunoSEQ 96-well plates, with each plate serving as a replicate. For sorted subsets, around 0.2 ug of genomic DNA, equivalent to 25,000 to 35,000 T cell genomes, went into each replicate PCR. Purified libraries were quantified with a Qubit 3.0 fluorometer, sized on a Bioanalyzer 2100, and re-quantified with the KAPA Library Quantification kit. Every immunoSEQ 96-well plate was sequenced on a separate single-read 150-cycle Illumina NextSeq 550 flow cell. Per the original workflow: Because the immunoSEQ output included only junctional sequences and no quality scores, the filtering could not be the same as the filtering used for full-length reads. To assign V/J genes and CDR3, sequences were annotated against IMGT germline references using PyIR, a Python wrapper for IgBLAST v1.9. Reads were removed for weak V/J assignments (E-value above 1e-6), missing CDR3, stop codons, out-of-frame junctions, or ambiguous translated residues. A V3J clonotype was defined by an identical inferred V gene, J gene, and CDR3 amino acid sequence. To compute the percentage overlap between repertoires, the number of shared unique clonotypes was divided by the size of the smaller repertoire. RTK rarefaction, the Chao1 estimator, and Recon v2.1 estimates of unobserved clonotypes were used to assess repertoire richness. Generation probabilities were computed with OLGA for all TCRbeta clonotypes obtained by the gDNA method from a handful of donors. TCRdb carries this immuneACCESS record with in-frame sequences only. Its versions omit some clonotypes, under half of them owing to an unresolved V gene in the studies checked, with the rest unexplained. Clonal size and the V and J genes are those of that table, whereas D and trimming came from the DNA. This sample comprises millions of clones, approximately 95% of them detected only once. 0.13% of the sample lies in the top ten.

Study-wide conclusions, independent of this receptor: Estimated clonotype richness was generally larger for naive than for memory subsets. Pairwise subsampling led to the expectation that sequencing depth would affect the degree of clonotype sharing among donors. Even with the large sequencing depth, rarefaction of the sorted-subset datasets indicated that sequencing was incomplete. When a handful of donors were compared, the shared fraction of clonotypes was roughly 5% for naive CD4, around 3.5% for naive CD8, 2% to 2.5% for memory CD4, and roughly 0.43% for memory CD8. Sampling was restricted to blood, and TCR repertoires in tissue are likely to differ from TCR repertoires in blood. Because the study included only a small number of donors, the genetic and exposure-history diversity represented was limited. Higher generation probabilities were observed for clonotypes shared by all four sorted-subset donors than for non-shared clonotypes.

On this clone: Which antigen it targets is not known. Base-call qualities are not available, and no considerably larger clone is one nucleotide away. The identical CDR3 is also encoded by other nucleotide sequences in the sample.

There are 16 amino acids in the CDR3, from cysteine to phenylalanine inclusive. Just the 48-base CDR3 DNA is kept, in frame starting at base 1. V is pared back by 1 base and J by 0 bases, with 11 bases lying between the germline termini. Taken from the germline V gene (reference sequence), the CDR1 and CDR2 loops are SGHNT and YYREEE. The donors were healthy, HIV-negative adults who had no recently reported acute infections or vaccinations. Only Caucasian adults living in Nashville, Tennessee, USA were represented among the donors. CD4+ T cells were enriched by magnetic negative selection, after which naive cells were positively selected on CD45RA and the negative fraction was taken as the memory subset. Blood was obtained by leukapheresis, after which PBMCs were separated by Ficoll-Histopaque density gradient centrifugation and cryopreserved in liquid nitrogen vapor phase. Purity and quantity of every magnetically sorted T cell population were checked by analytical flow cytometry. Each sorted fraction had its genomic DNA isolated and then quantified by UV absorbance on a Nanodrop 2000c.

Sequenced material: naive CD4+ T cells sorted from blood. This specimen's cell subset or site label, interpreted: CD45RA+ positively selected. The V gene is TRBV5-4 and the J gene is TRBJ2-1; D gene: possibly TRBD2, on 5 matching bases. The origin of this receptor is a man in his late teens or twenties in good health. The nucleotides read TGTGCCAGCAGCTTGTCCGCGGGTAGCTCCTACAATGAGCAGTTCTTC. This encodes CASSLSAGSSYNEQFF.